A single TCR beta chain is shown here with its context. As yet, its antigen is unknown. The junction and the germline gene differ at one end; a read error may be behind it. The data originate from a study of T cells in Graves' hyperthyroidism and ophthalmopathy. Study outcomes and limitations: A model using 13 V-J features told ophthalmopathy apart from stable hyperthyroidism.

TCR beta CDR3 regions were amplified from RNA transcripts. Using the HTBI primer set, a first-round RT-PCR was run on the TCR CDR3. TCRdb itself ran the multiplex PCR reads through MiXCR, one entry per CDR3 protein. The repertoire holds hundreds of thousands of distinct CDR3 sequences, with about 14% as singletons. The CDR3 covers 14 residues. Germline CDR1 and CDR2: MGHRA and YSYEKL. This clonotype originated in a man between 18 and 29 years old with Graves' ophthalmopathy. This sequence joins TRBV4-1 and TRBJ1-5; D gene ambiguous. The material sequenced was blood. DNA of the CDR3: TGCGCCAGCAGACAAGTCGTGGGGAGTCAGCCCCAGCATTTT. Translation gives CASRQVVGSQPQHF.